The rows below give T cell receptor beta chains drawn from one sample of a study of blood T cells in healthy people across ages. In TCRdb, the 5' RACE reads were re-called with MiXCR into one record per CDR3 protein. The sample consists of around 790,000 distinct CDR3 sequences, under 45% of them appearing once. Specimen: blood. Receptors were obtained from a man aged 55 to 70 in good health. The CDR3 runs from the conserved cysteine through the conserved F or W.

V gene: TRBV4-1; J gene: TRBJ2-1; CDR3 protein: CASSYQQGTNEQFF
V gene: TRBV11-2; J gene: TRBJ2-3; CDR3 protein: CASSLEVVGGTDTQYF
V gene: TRBV6-5; J gene: TRBJ1-2; CDR3 protein: CASSSAGFYGYTF
V gene: TRBV6-2/TRBV6-3; J gene: TRBJ2-3; CDR3 protein: CASSYSRGLTDTQYF
V gene: TRBV5-1; J gene: TRBJ1-1; CDR3 protein: CASSLMTGENTEAFF
V gene: TRBV20-1; J gene: TRBJ2-5; CDR3 protein: CSAPGPASETQYF
V gene: TRBV4-3; J gene: TRBJ1-6; CDR3 protein: CASSQSQAGSPLHF
V gene: TRBV27; J gene: TRBJ2-5; CDR3 protein: CASSWGGAQETQYF
V gene: TRBV27; J gene: -; CDR3 protein: CASSVRDTGYEQYF
V gene: TRBV15; J gene: TRBJ2-5; CDR3 protein: CATSRDYRADEGGGQYF
V gene: TRBV28; J gene: TRBJ1-2; CDR3 protein: CASRGGSEWNGYTF
V gene: TRBV7-7; J gene: TRBJ2-5; CDR3 protein: CASSLLGRGAQETQYF
V gene: TRBV6-6; J gene: TRBJ2-7; CDR3 protein: CASSYRQVYEQYF
V gene: TRBV12-3/TRBV12-4; J gene: TRBJ1-5; CDR3 protein: CASSPLGSNQPQHF
V gene: TRBV12-5; J gene: TRBJ1-1; CDR3 protein: CASGPGQGHTEAFF
V gene: TRBV15; J gene: TRBJ2-7; CDR3 protein: CATSRGDKNSYEQYF
V gene: TRBV5-1; J gene: TRBJ1-6; CDR3 protein: CASSLGPWESSNSPLHF
V gene: TRBV29-1; J gene: TRBJ1-4; CDR3 protein: CSVGQGKANEKLFF
V gene: TRBV6-1; J gene: TRBJ2-5; CDR3 protein: CASSEAPDETQYF
V gene: TRBV2; J gene: TRBJ2-7; CDR3 protein: CASSEQGEDYEQYF
V gene: TRBV6-5; J gene: TRBJ1-5; CDR3 protein: CASSSSHSGVNQPQHF
V gene: TRBV15; J gene: TRBJ2-1; CDR3 protein: CATSRQANNEQFF
V gene: TRBV12-3/TRBV12-4; J gene: TRBJ2-3; CDR3 protein: CASSLGGVEGDTQYF
V gene: TRBV28; J gene: -; CDR3 protein: CASSSPGQGANEQYF
V gene: TRBV6-6; J gene: TRBJ1-6; CDR3 protein: CASTKGTPLHF
V gene: TRBV2; J gene: TRBJ2-3; CDR3 protein: CASGPSGADTQYF
V gene: TRBV10-3; J gene: TRBJ2-6; CDR3 protein: CAIRHRDFSGTNVLTF
V gene: TRBV6-2/TRBV6-3; J gene: TRBJ2-5; CDR3 protein: CASSTRFTSGDQETQYF
V gene: TRBV5-4; J gene: TRBJ2-4; CDR3 protein: CASSLWDEKSRQYF